Following are 17 T cell receptor beta chains from one sample sequenced in a study of PD-1 blockade in mismatch repair-deficient tumors. TCRdb's table, derived via immunoSEQ multiplex PCR, lists solely in-frame clones and lacks some. The sample consists of some 27,000 clones, about 81% of them appearing once. Source: PBMCs, taken before pembrolizumab treatment. The receptors stem from an adult with mismatch repair-deficient cancer.

This clone was counted a single time. V usage is TRBV5-1 and J usage is TRBJ1-4; TRBD1 matches 8 bases. Germline assignment: CDR1 SGHRS and CDR2 YFSETQ. The CDR3 runs 15 residues. With V trimmed by 2 bases and J by 3 bases, 3 bases remained unmatched. CDR3 in amino acids: CASSFQGAPNEKLFF. The CDR3, as DNA: TGCGCCAGCAGCTTTCAGGGGGCCCCTAATGAAAAACTGTTTTTT.

The chain combines TRBV4-2 with TRBJ2-7; D is unresolved. V was trimmed by 4 bases and J by 1 base, leaving 20 bases between them. The CDR3 loop spans 17 amino acids. Germline lookup yields CDR1 LGHNA and CDR2 YNFKEQ. CDR3 DNA sequence: TGTGCCAGCAGCCGTAGGCTAATTAAGCGAGCATCCTACGAGCAGTACTTC. It encodes CASSRRLIKRASYEQYF.

The genes are TRBV28 and TRBJ1-2; TRBD1 might be the D (6 bases). The CDR3 is 14 amino acids. The germline gives CDR1 MDHEN, CDR2 SYDVKM. Between the trimmed V and J ends, which lost 3 bases and 8 bases, there was a span of 16 bases. CDR3 loop: CASSLGARVSGYTF. Here the CDR3 DNA reads TGTGCCAGCAGTTTGGGGGCTCGGGTCAGCGGCTACACCTTC.

The V call is TRBV28, the J call TRBJ2-7, with a weak D call TRBD2 (6 bases). There are 12 residues in the CDR3. Trimming cost V 3 bases and J 8 bases, with 11 bases left between them. Germline assignment: CDR1 MDHEN and CDR2 SYDVKM. In DNA, the CDR3 is TGTGCCAGCAGTTTGGAGGGCCCGAAGCAGTACTTC. This sequence encodes CASSLEGPKQYF. Full variable domain (rest looked up from reference TRBV28 and TRBJ2-7): DVKVTQSSRYLVKRTGEKVFLECVQDMDHENMFWYRQDPGLGLRLIYFSYDVKMKEKGDIPEGYSVSREKKERFSLILESASTNQTSMYLCASSLEGPKQYFGPGTRLTVT.

The rearrangement links TRBV18 to TRBJ2-5; D not resolved. The CDR3 runs 12 residues. Trimming took off 3 bases at V and 0 bases at J, with 2 bases between the two ends. The germline V gene has CDR1 KGHSH and CDR2 LQKENI. This CDR3 is CASSPDQETQYF. In DNA form, the CDR3 reads TGTGCCAGCTCACCCGACCAAGAGACCCAGTACTTC.

V usage is TRBV28 and J usage is TRBJ1-2; 7 bases match TRBD1. J gave up 5 bases and V 5 bases, and 2 bases lay outside the gene matches. This CDR3 contains 12 residues. Germline-derived CDR1 and CDR2 are MDHEN and SYDVKM. CDR3: CASSTGVYGYTF. The CDR3 DNA sequence: TGTGCCAGCAGTACAGGGGTATATGGCTACACCTTC.

The genes are TRBV7-9 and TRBJ1-1; no reliable D call. Trimming removed 1 base from V and 8 bases from J, with 17 bases in between. Germline-derived CDR1 and CDR2 are SEHNR and FQNEAQ (reference sequence). This CDR3 contains 15 residues. The DNA for the CDR3 is TGTGCCAGCAGCTTAGTTGCACAGAGTCTTTCCGAAGCTTTCTTT. This codes for CASSLVAQSLSEAFF.

The chain carries TRBV14 and TRBJ2-5; no reliable D call. CDR3 size: 15 residues. The germline V gene encodes CDR1 SGHDN and CDR2 FVKESK. The ends were cut back, 1 base at V and 9 bases at J, with 18 bases in the middle. The CDR3 reads CASSQAVLPYGAQYF. The CDR3 DNA is TGTGCCAGCAGCCAAGCTGTGTTACCTTACGGTGCCCAGTACTTC.

This chain links TRBV5-1 with TRBJ2-1, with 8 positions matching TRBD2. The CDR3 length is 15 residues. Germline assignment: CDR1 SGHRS and CDR2 YFSETQ. V dropped 3 bases and J dropped 1; count of bases not matched to a gene: 3. The CDR3 here is CASSSLAGSYNEQFF. As DNA, the CDR3 is TGCGCCAGCAGCTCCTTAGCGGGATCCTACAATGAGCAGTTCTTC. Full variable domain (outside the CDR3, taken from reference TRBV5-1 and TRBJ2-1): KAGVTQTPRYLIKTRGQQVTLSCSPISGHRSVSWYQQTPGQGLQFLFEYFSETQRNKGNFPGRFSGRQFSNSRSEMNVSTLELGDSALYLCASSSLAGSYNEQFFGPGTRLTVL.

The chain recombines TRBV6-6 with TRBJ1-2; tentative D call: TRBD1 (5 bases). The ends were cut back, 2 bases at V and 2 bases at J, with 9 bases in the middle. The CDR3 runs 14 residues. Germline loops: CDR1 MNHNY, CDR2 SVGAGI (reference sequence). CDR3 sequence reads: CASSYGAGNYGYTF. CDR3 sequence (DNA): TGTGCCAGCAGTTACGGAGCAGGGAACTATGGCTACACCTTC.

This rearrangement joins TRBV10-2 to TRBJ2-7; the match to TRBD2 covers 9 bases. This CDR3 has 14 amino acids. With 6 bases clipped from V and 0 bases from J, the junction kept 3 bases outside the gene matches. CDR1 and CDR2 from the germline V gene are WSHSY and SAAADI. In nucleotides, the CDR3 is TGCGCCAGCAGACGGACTAGCGACTCCTACGAGCAGTACTTC. Encoded protein: CASRRTSDSYEQYF.

The CDR3 spells CAWSALSGAKYF. The CDR3 nucleotides read TGTGCCTGGAGTGCTCTTAGCGGGGCCAAGTACTTC. V is TRBV30 and J is TRBJ2-5, with 8 nucleotides matching TRBD2. Germline CDR1 reads GTSNPN; CDR2 reads SVGIG (reference sequence). V lost 1 base to trimming and J lost 12 bases; unmatched junction nucleotides: 7. The CDR3 is 12 residues long.

The V and J genes are TRBV28 and TRBJ1-1; D is possibly TRBD1 (6 bases). CDR1 is MDHEN and CDR2 is SYDVKM in the germline V gene. This CDR3 contains 21 residues. V gave up 4 bases and J gave up 2 bases, with 32 bases separating them. The CDR3 coding sequence is TGTGCCAGCAGTTCTTCCCAGGGGTGGTATTTACCGGACAGTGTTAACACTGAAGCTTTCTTT. It translates to CASSSSQGWYLPDSVNTEAFF.

The chain combines TRBV4-1 with TRBJ2-3, with 8 bases that match TRBD1. CDR1 and CDR2 from the germline V gene are MGHRA and YSYEKL. This CDR3 spans 16 amino acids. V shed 2 bases, J shed 2 bases, and the junction held 6 bases outside the gene matches. The CDR3 region has the DNA TGCGCCAGCAGCCAACATGACAGGGGCCACACAGATACGCAGTATTTT. Encoded protein: CASSQHDRGHTDTQYF.

The chain links TRBV5-1 to TRBJ2-4; D perhaps matches TRBD2 (5 bases). This CDR3 has 16 amino acids. Trimming took 4 bases from V and 0 from J, leaving 14 bases between them. Germline values: CDR1 SGHRS, CDR2 YFSETQ. CDR3 sequence reads: CASSPLSGSAKNIQYF. The CDR3 bases are TGCGCCAGCAGCCCCCTCTCGGGGTCAGCCAAAAACATTCAGTACTTC.

The chain couples TRBV27 to TRBJ2-1; no reliable D call. Trimming shortened V by 6 bases and J by 0 bases, and 15 bases separated the two germline ends. CDR3 length: 16 amino acids. Germline V lookup: CDR1 MNHEY, CDR2 SMNVEV (reference sequence). CDR3 nucleotide sequence: TGTGCCAGCAGCCCCGAGATTCGTATCTCCTACAATGAGCAGTTCTTC. Protein sequence: CASSPEIRISYNEQFF.

This clone was detected a few times. The chain has TRBV9 and TRBJ2-7; D not certain. V was trimmed by 0 bases and J by 4 bases, leaving 11 bases between them. CDR3 size: 14 residues. Germline assignment: CDR1 SGDLS and CDR2 YYNGEE. The CDR3 region has the DNA TGTGCCAGCAGCGTAGGGCATAAGGAGTACGAGCAGTACTTC. Its protein is CASSVGHKEYEQYF.